A single sample is the source of the 31 T cell receptor beta chains below, sequenced in a study of blood T cell repertoires in COVID-19. Profiling relied on immunoSEQ multiplex PCR, and the TCRdb table lists in-frame clones only, not all of them. The data show about 100,000 clones, about 80% seen once. The sample comprised peripheral blood. Every receptor here comes from a man between 60 and 75 years old with acute or convalescent COVID-19.

The sample holds one count of this clone. This chain uses TRBV5-4 with TRBJ2-1; the match to TRBD2 covers 8 bases. After removal of 4 bases from V and 4 bases from J, the junction contained 10 bases not matched to a gene. The germline V gene encodes CDR1 SGHNT and CDR2 YYREEE (reference sequence). This CDR3 comprises 16 residues. This chain's CDR3 is CASSGGGSGSYNEQFF. CDR3 DNA: TGTGCCAGCAGCGGCGGGGGGAGCGGTTCTTACAATGAGCAGTTCTTC. The entire variable domain, with the rest obtained from reference TRBV5-4 and TRBJ2-1, is as follows: ETGVTQSPTHLIKTRGQQVTLRCSSQSGHNTVSWYQQALGQGPQFIFQYYREEENGRGNFPPRFSGLQFPNYSSELNVNALELDDSALYLCASSGGGSGSYNEQFFGPGTRLTVL.

This rearrangement joins TRBV7-9 to TRBJ1-3; 7 bases line up with TRBD1. Germline V CDR1 and CDR2: SEHNR, FQNEAQ (reference sequence). The CDR3 is 15 residues long. The V gene end was trimmed by 5 bases and the J gene end by 3 bases; junction bases not matched to a gene: 7. DNA of the CDR3: TGTGCCAGCAGCCCCCCAGGGACAGTTGGAAACACCATATATTTT. It translates to CASSPPGTVGNTIYF.

This CDR3 is CASSLGTSGGHEQYF. The CDR3 DNA sequence: TGTGCCAGCAGCTTGGGGACTAGCGGGGGCCACGAGCAGTACTTC. The V call is TRBV5-6, the J call TRBJ2-7; 13 positions agree with TRBD2. The V and J ends lost 0 bases and 5 bases, in that order; junction bases with no gene match: 2. Germline CDR1 is SGHDT and CDR2 is YYEEEE. CDR3 length: 15 residues.

This clone has more than one count but fewer than ten. The rearrangement joins TRBV29-1 to TRBJ1-2; D might be TRBD1 (6 bases). The germline V gene has CDR1 SQVTM and CDR2 ANQGSEA. Trimming removed 3 bases at V and 7 bases at J, with 9 bases between. The CDR3 sequence is 11 residues long. CDR3 nucleotides: TGCAGCGTTGACCGGGACATTGGCTACACCTTC. It codes for CSVDRDIGYTF.

The genes are TRBV28 and TRBJ1-2, with a tentative D call TRBD1 (6 bases). There are 14 residues in the CDR3. Germline CDR1 is MDHEN and CDR2 is SYDVKM. The ends were cut back, 5 bases at V and 5 bases at J, with 15 bases in the middle. CDR3 coding DNA: TGTGCCAGCAGTCCCCCTAACACAGGGTATGGCTACACCTTC. As protein: CASSPPNTGYGYTF.

Worth noting for this clone: Other DNA sequences from this sample encode an identical CDR3 as well. This chain uses TRBV19 with TRBJ2-5; D remains ambiguous. Germline assignment: CDR1 LNHDA and CDR2 SQIVND (reference sequence). This CDR3 is built from 13 residues. V gave up 4 bases and J gave up 4 bases, with 10 bases separating them. CDR3 sequence: CASSTLRGETQYF. The CDR3 DNA follows: TGTGCCAGTAGTACCTTACGAGGAGAGACCCAGTACTTC.

This clone was seen more than once but under ten times. The chain has TRBV5-1 and TRBJ2-3; D gene ambiguous. V was trimmed by 0 bases and J by 2 bases, leaving 7 bases between them. There are 14 residues in the CDR3. Germline V gene sequence: CDR1 SGHRS, CDR2 YFSETQ. The CDR3 sequence: CASSLDSLTDTQYF. In nucleotides, the CDR3 is TGCGCCAGCAGCTTGGACAGTCTCACAGATACGCAGTATTTT.

As regards this clone: At one of its ends the junction is not consistent with the germline gene, which may arise from a read error. CDR3: CASSQDRGVRINF. In DNA, the CDR3 is TGTGCCAGCAGCCAAGATCGGGGGGTACGCATCAACTTC. The gene calls are TRBV3-1 (or the pseudogene TRBV3-2) and TRBJ1-2; TRBD1 is a possible D gene (5 bases). The CDR3 extends over 13 amino acids. Germline assignment: CDR1 LGHDT and CDR2 YNNKEL (reference sequence).

This sequence joins TRBV29-1 and TRBJ2-1, with D maybe TRBD2 (5 bases). The CDR3 is made up of 13 amino acids. The germline V gene has CDR1 SQVTM and CDR2 ANQGSEA. The germline V and J ends were trimmed by 1 base and 10 bases, with 14 bases remaining between them. In DNA, the CDR3 is TGCAGCGTTGAAGTCACAGTCGGGGAAGAGCAGTTCTTC. This encodes CSVEVTVGEEQFF.

The V gene is TRBV19, the J gene TRBJ2-7; TRBD2 matches 11 bases. This CDR3 spans 14 amino acids. The germline CDR1 and CDR2 sequences are LNHDA and SQIVND (reference sequence). V was clipped by 3 bases and J by 7 bases; unmatched bases: 5. CDR3 DNA sequence: TGTGCCAGTAGTATGCTAGCGGGGGGCTTGGAGCAGTACTTC. It codes for CASSMLAGGLEQYF.

The chain carries TRBV5-6 and TRBJ2-3, with 9 bases fitting TRBD1. The V and J ends lost 3 bases and 4 bases, in that order; junction bases with no gene match: 0. CDR3 length: 13 amino acids. Germline CDR1 SGHDT, CDR2 YYEEEE. This CDR3 reads CASSWDRADTQYF. As DNA, the CDR3 is TGTGCCAGCAGCTGGGACAGGGCAGATACGCAGTATTTT.

The chain joins TRBV15 to TRBJ1-5; TRBD1 is a possible D gene (6 bases). V was clipped by 0 bases and J by 5 bases, with 17 bases between them. CDR1 is LNHNV, CDR2 YYDKDF, per germline (reference sequence). CDR3 size: 17 residues. The CDR3, as DNA: TGTGCCACCAGCAGAGATTACCTACGGACAGCTGATCAGCCCCAGCATTTT. This translates into CATSRDYLRTADQPQHF.

V gene TRBV4-2 combines with J gene TRBJ1-5; no clear D gene. Germline V lookup: CDR1 LGHNA, CDR2 YNFKEQ. This CDR3 spans 14 amino acids. V was trimmed by 0 bases and J by 10 bases, leaving 13 bases between them. In DNA form, the CDR3 reads TGTGCCAGCAGCCAAGATCCGGGAAGAGCACCCCAGCATTTT. Protein: CASSQDPGRAPQHF.

V gene TRBV19 combines with J gene TRBJ2-5; 7 bases map to TRBD1. Germline trimming cut 3 bases from V and 2 bases from J; bases unmatched to any gene: 6. This CDR3 region has 15 residues. CDR1 is LNHDA and CDR2 is SQIVND in the germline V gene (reference sequence). DNA for the CDR3: TGTGCCAGTAGTATCGGTCGGGACAGACAAGAGACCCAGTACTTC. Its protein is CASSIGRDRQETQYF.

The chain recombines TRBV28 with TRBJ2-1; D gene ambiguous. This CDR3 is 15 amino acids long. The germline V gene encodes CDR1 MDHEN and CDR2 SYDVKM. Trimming took 2 bases from V and 9 from J, leaving 17 bases between them. The chain's CDR3 is CASSLVTVRSSEQFF. CDR3 coding DNA: TGTGCCAGCAGTTTAGTGACTGTCCGTTCGTCTGAGCAGTTCTTC. Complete variable domain (other parts from reference TRBV28 and TRBJ2-1): DVKVTQSSRYLVKRTGEKVFLECVQDMDHENMFWYRQDPGLGLRLIYFSYDVKMKEKGDIPEGYSVSREKKERFSLILESASTNQTSMYLCASSLVTVRSSEQFFGPGTRLTVL.

The CDR3 sequence: CASSLRVHSPLHF. The CDR3 nucleotides read TGTGCCAGCAGCTTACGGGTTCATTCACCCCTCCACTTT. This rearrangement joins TRBV5-6 to TRBJ1-6; D call uncertain. Germline values: CDR1 SGHDT, CDR2 YYEEEE. V was trimmed by 2 bases and J by 8 bases, leaving 8 bases between them. This CDR3 is 13 amino acids long.

The rearrangement uses TRBV6-1 and TRBJ2-3; the D is unclear. Looked up from germline, CDR1 is MNHNS and CDR2 is SASEGT. Trimming took 3 bases from V and 7 from J, leaving 11 bases between them. The CDR3 sequence is 13 residues long. CDR3 coding DNA: TGTGCCAGCAGTGACCTTACAGCCTATACGCAGTATTTT. This encodes CASSDLTAYTQYF.

The J gene is TRBJ2-1, the V gene TRBV25-1; no definite D call. The V end was cut by 4 bases, the J end by 4 bases, with 8 bases between. CDR1 is MGHDK and CDR2 is SYGVNS in the germline V gene. CDR3 size: 13 residues. The CDR3 spells CASSVLSYNEQFF. Written as DNA, the CDR3 is TGTGCCAGCAGTGTACTGAGTTACAATGAGCAGTTCTTC. Drawing the rest from reference TRBV25-1 and TRBJ2-1, the complete variable domain is EADIYQTPRYLVIGTGKKITLECSQTMGHDKMYWYQQDPGMELHLIHYSYGVNSTEKGDLSSESTVSRIRTEHFPLTLESARPSHTSQYLCASSVLSYNEQFFGPGTRLTVL.

This chain links TRBV28 with TRBJ2-7, with a weak D call TRBD2 (5 bases). V gave up 6 bases and J gave up 2 bases, with 14 bases separating them. The CDR3 loop spans 14 amino acids. CDR1 and CDR2 (germline): MDHEN, SYDVKM. The CDR3 region is CASRGGDRPYEQYF. CDR3 bases: TGTGCCAGCAGAGGAGGCGACCGCCCCTACGAGCAGTACTTC.

The CDR3 sequence: CASSRYRGREETQYF. CDR3 in DNA: TGTGCCAGCAGCCGATACAGGGGCAGAGAAGAGACCCAGTACTTC. The rearrangement uses TRBV2 and TRBJ2-5, with 7 bases lining up with TRBD1. The CDR3 spans 15 residues. Germline V CDR1 and CDR2: SNHLY, FYNNEI. J gave up 3 bases and V 6 bases, and 10 bases lay outside the gene matches.

The chain recombines TRBV28 with TRBJ1-5; TRBD1 is a possible D gene (5 bases). Germline V gives CDR1 MDHEN, CDR2 SYDVKM. This CDR3 has 15 amino acids. Trimming took off 5 bases at V and 3 bases at J, with 14 bases between the two ends. The CDR3 DNA reads as TGTGCCAGCAGTACGCCCTCAGGGTCCAATCAGCCCCAGCATTTT. Translation: CASSTPSGSNQPQHF.

This clone showed up just once. This rearrangement joins TRBV7-2 to TRBJ2-7; possible D gene TRBD1, 6 bases. Trimming removed 3 bases from V and 3 bases from J, with 9 bases in between. The CDR3 covers 13 residues. From germline, CDR1 is SGHTA and CDR2 FQGNSA. The chain's CDR3 is CASSFGRGYEQYV. The CDR3 coding sequence is TGTGCCAGCAGCTTCGGCAGGGGCTACGAGCAGTACGTC.

The chain is built from TRBV9 and TRBJ2-1, with 8 bases aligning to TRBD2. Germline CDR1 SGDLS, CDR2 YYNGEE. Trimming cost V 0 bases and J 6 bases; bases outside gene matches: 8. This CDR3 region has 16 residues. The CDR3 protein is CASSVGESLAGNEQFF. The CDR3 DNA sequence: TGTGCCAGCAGCGTAGGAGAAAGCCTAGCGGGCAATGAGCAGTTCTTC.

The chain joins TRBV2 to TRBJ1-3, with 7 nucleotides matching TRBD1. The germline CDR1 and CDR2 sequences are SNHLY and FYNNEI. V shed 7 bases, J shed 0 bases, and the junction held 12 bases outside the gene matches. This CDR3 region has 17 residues. CDR3 in amino acids: CASTGMDRSSSGNTIYF. In DNA, the CDR3 is TGTGCCAGCACCGGAATGGACAGGTCAAGCTCTGGAAACACCATATATTTT.

The chain employs TRBV29-1 and TRBJ2-3; 7 bases match TRBD1. Per germline, CDR1 SQVTM and CDR2 ANQGSEA. CDR3 size: 14 residues. The junction had 3 bases not matched to a gene; V was cut back by 1 base and J by 2 bases. CDR3 protein: CSVEGDSHTDTQYF. CDR3 sequence (DNA): TGCAGCGTTGAAGGGGACAGCCACACAGATACGCAGTATTTT.

This clone was recorded only once. V usage is TRBV19 and J usage is TRBJ2-3; TRBD2 aligns across 8 bases. V was pared by 9 bases and J by 0 bases, with 14 bases of the junction left unmatched. The CDR3 runs to 17 residues. In germline, CDR1 is LNHDA, CDR2 SQIVND (reference sequence). The CDR3 region is CASKDLGLAGSTDTQYF. The CDR3 DNA is TGTGCCAGCAAAGACCTGGGCCTAGCGGGTAGCACAGATACGCAGTATTTT.

This clone occurred many times. The V and J genes are TRBV5-1 and TRBJ1-6, with a tentative D call TRBD1 (5 bases). The CDR3 sequence is 15 residues long. Per germline, CDR1 SGHRS and CDR2 YFSETQ. Trimming took 4 bases from V and 8 from J, leaving 16 bases between them. For the CDR3, the DNA is TGCGCCAGCAGCCTGTTGGACGGGGGGGATTCACCCCTCCACTTT. This translates into CASSLLDGGDSPLHF.

The genes are TRBV5-4 and TRBJ2-3, with 7 positions matching TRBD1. The junction had 5 bases not matched to a gene; V was cut back by 2 bases and J by 2 bases. The CDR3 spans 15 residues. Germline CDR1 and CDR2: SGHNT and YYREEE (reference sequence). Written as DNA, the CDR3 is TGTGCCAGCAGCTTTGGGACAGCCCCCACAGATACGCAGTATTTT. Translating it yields CASSFGTAPTDTQYF. Combining the CDR3 with reference TRBV5-4 and TRBJ2-3 gives the whole variable domain ETGVTQSPTHLIKTRGQQVTLRCSSQSGHNTVSWYQQALGQGPQFIFQYYREEENGRGNFPPRFSGLQFPNYSSELNVNALELDDSALYLCASSFGTAPTDTQYFGPGTRLTVL.

The rearrangement links TRBV11-3 to TRBJ2-3; 10 bases line up with TRBD2. V was pared by 5 bases and J by 3 bases, with 8 bases of the junction left unmatched. Germline V gene sequence: CDR1 SGHNT, CDR2 YENEEA. The CDR3 consists of 16 residues. CDR3 amino acids: CASSRRLAGVTDTQYF. CDR3 DNA: TGTGCCAGCAGCCGCCGACTAGCGGGCGTAACAGATACGCAGTATTTT.

This clone was seen once. The chain employs TRBV5-4 and TRBJ2-1; TRBD2 matches at 10 bases. Trimming cost V 1 base and J 8 bases; bases outside gene matches: 9. Per the germline V gene, CDR1 is SGHNT and CDR2 is YYREEE (reference sequence). The CDR3 totals 16 residues. CDR3 DNA sequence: TGTGCCAGCAGCTTGTCGGCTAGCGGGAGTAGGGATGAGCAGTTCTTC. This translates into CASSLSASGSRDEQFF.

This clone was seen a single time. The gene calls are TRBV28 and TRBJ2-5; weak D call: TRBD2 (5 bases). The V and J ends lost 2 bases and 2 bases respectively, with 12 bases between them. This CDR3 contains 15 residues. The germline CDR1 and CDR2 sequences are MDHEN and SYDVKM. For the CDR3, the DNA is TGTGCCAGCAGTTTACCCGGGGTCGGGCAAGAGACCCAGTACTTC. Protein product: CASSLPGVGQETQYF. Full variable domain (missing parts from reference TRBV28 and TRBJ2-5): DVKVTQSSRYLVKRTGEKVFLECVQDMDHENMFWYRQDPGLGLRLIYFSYDVKMKEKGDIPEGYSVSREKKERFSLILESASTNQTSMYLCASSLPGVGQETQYFGPGTRLLVL.